The T cell receptor (beta chain) described here comes from a study of cytomegalovirus exposure and HLA in healthy donors (dated by TCRdb to 2016 to 2017). Background for the entire study: An earlier analysis of around 600 of the donors reported more than 250 Gb of sequence data and some 100 million unique TCR beta sequences from roughly 180 million T cells. The aim of the study was to test whether cataloging public T cell receptors could identify signatures of past pathogen exposure. Across under 500 genotyped donors of the cohort, an average of about 240,000 unique TCR beta nucleotide sequences per donor were sequenced, and roughly a sixth of those sequences were non-productive. Both class I and class II loci were covered by HLA typing, at four-digit resolution. A handful of DR-DQ haplotypes were treated as single units for association and clustering because of strong linkage in the cohort. To predict cytomegalovirus infection status, the study combined high-throughput TCR immunosequencing, statistical association of individual TCRs with disease status, and machine learning. Every repertoire in the discovery cohort had been generated on one and the same sequencing platform. Typing coverage varied by locus: about 629-630 donors for A, B, C, DRB1 and DQB1; approximately 560 for DQA1; over 600 for DPA1; around 450 for DPB1. Of the 300 to 500 genotyped donors, 81% were placed in the genetic ancestry cluster associated with self-reported Caucasian donors. An early release that covered some 640 HLA-typed donors contained about 300 gigabases of sequencing data and about 93 million unique TCR sequences. In a later genetic analysis, genome-wide SNP genotypes for about three fifths of the roughly 670 donors were used, and that subset was treated as a discovery cohort. In the later analysis, no new phenotypic data were used to find candidate immune exposures; instead, reliance was placed on TCR beta sequences and their occurrence across donors. Using immunosequencing, the study profiled T cell repertoires from 666 subjects and related those repertoires to cytomegalovirus serostatus. Alongside the repertoire data, information on donor age, sex, ethnicity and CMV serostatus was compiled. To study patterns of TCR occurrence, a later analysis re-analyzed previously published TCR beta repertoires from 600 to 750 donors and added high-resolution HLA genotyping. Besides the first cohort of 550 to 750 subjects, a separate validation cohort made up of roughly 120 different subjects was used. An earlier analysis of approximately 630 of the donors applied high-throughput TCR beta sequencing to assess whether each TCR beta V gene segment acted as functional or pseudogenic.

The germline V gene gives CDR1 as SGHVS and CDR2 as FQNEAQ. There are 18 amino acids in the CDR3, from cysteine to phenylalanine inclusive. Here the CDR3 DNA is all that survives: 54 bases in frame from base 1. The V end loses 2 bases and the J end loses 7 bases, and a stretch of 24 bases separates them. The library came from the immunoSEQ multiplex PCR assay. A mixture of 60 forward primers for TCR Vbeta segments and 13 reverse primers for TCR Jbeta segments was used in the multiplex PCR. The CDR3 region of rearranged TCR beta genes was amplified from genomic DNA with a multiplex PCR assay. The Illumina HiSeq System was used to sequence the amplified TCR beta libraries as 87-base-pair reads. The published analysis was carried out like this. Across the roughly 700 repertoires, a later analysis counted tens of millions of unique TCR beta chains, 9.5 million to 13 million of which were shared by at least two donors. To remove PCR and sequencing errors, raw reads were error-corrected and collapsed into unique sequences using a nearest-neighbor algorithm that merged closely related sequences. V, D and J gene segments were assigned by aligning CDR3 sequences to IMGT reference sequences. For a sequence to be retained, a match of at least six nucleotides was required to both a V gene segment and a J gene segment. Rearrangements were classified as productive when the CDR3 lacked stop codons and remained in frame with V and J, and all other rearrangements were classified as non-productive. CDR3 was defined by IMGT convention, running from the second conserved V-encoded cysteine to the conserved J-encoded phenylalanine. Sequences without an unambiguous match to a single V gene segment were excluded from the earlier analysis of 587 of the donors. In an earlier analysis of some 590 of the donors, a V segment was called functional when productive rearrangements were above 56.7%, and segregating when the standard deviation between donors exceeded 5%. A statistical classification framework was built for diagnosing cytomegalovirus status from the catalog of TCR beta chain sequences. V and J gene assignment, in a later analysis, came from comparing TCR nucleotide sequences with IMGT/GENE-DB human TR gene sequences. In a later analysis, CDR3 sequences and most-parsimonious VDJ recombination scenarios were assigned using the TCRdist pipeline. In a later analysis, each TCR beta chain was defined by its CDR3 amino acid sequence together with its V-gene family, and reads without a unique V-gene family were excluded. As a way to deal with suspected cross-contamination and a sequencing artifact, a later analysis dropped 500 to 700 nucleotide sequences that were highly shared and had low generation probability. For each public chain, a later analysis derived a clonal expansion index from normalized ranks of inferred template counts within each repertoire. Generation probabilities in a later analysis came from a VDJ recombination model fitted to out-of-frame rearrangements, and those results were checked against IGoR. A later analysis scored TCR-TCR, TCR-HLA and TCR-CMV co-occurrence with hypergeometric tests, applying a repertoire-size bias correction to TCR pairs. False discovery rates were estimated in a later analysis by permuting HLA or CMV assignments 20 times. A later analysis grouped co-occurring TCRs with DBSCAN, adding TCRdist sequence similarity when clustering within HLA-allele-positive subsets. Co-occurrence clustering excluded repertoires with fewer than 30,000 or more than 120,000 public chains, plus five with anomalous nucleotide sharing. TCRdb took over this immuneACCESS table, retaining in-frame rearrangements with V and J assigned. Such tables are incomplete; in checked studies, under half of the missing clones stem from an unresolved V gene, and the remainder is unexplained. V, J and clone size are taken as reported in that table, and D and trimming were inferred from the DNA itself. This sample has over 100,000 clones in its table, and 55% to 65% of those were observed once. The leading ten clones occupy roughly 10% of the sample.

The cohort consisted of more than 650 healthy bone marrow donors. At the time of sampling, every cohort member was nominally healthy, though immune exposures that went unrecorded were likely present. The donor was CMV seropositive and was included in the group of 250 to 350 seropositive cohort members. A peripheral blood sample was collected from each donor, and TCR beta sequencing was performed on peripheral blood mononuclear cells. Genomic DNA extraction from the blood cell samples was performed with the Qiagen DNeasy Blood Extraction Kit. On the study overall, not on this receptor specifically: A later analysis found that most CMV-associated TCR beta chains appeared HLA-restricted, with HLA associations seemingly driven largely by CMV exposure. When HLA alleles, especially DR and DQ, strongly co-occurred, attributing TCR associations to individual alleles was difficult. A group of highly shared sequence variants was considered likely to be a technical artifact of the sequencing pipeline. According to a later analysis, TCR association rates differed among HLA loci, with DRB1 alleles showing the most associated TCRs and HLA-C alleles showing the fewest. In a later analysis, several top co-occurrence clusters were reported to appear linked to parvovirus B19, influenza, CMV and Epstein-Barr virus. A later genetic analysis associated a missense DCLRE1C variant with V-gene and J-gene trimming of TCR beta chains, and an independent cohort replicated the association. Compared with the 666-donor mean, donors in an Asian-associated ancestry cluster had fewer N-insertions in productive TCRs, according to a later genetic analysis. A total of 150 to 200 TCR beta chains were listed by the study as associated with cytomegalovirus. Cytomegalovirus status was reported to be diagnosed by the classifier with high specificity and sensitivity in both the original and validation cohorts. An earlier analysis of approximately 540 of the donors showed that most TCR beta V segments appeared in productive rearrangements either about 90% or about 30% of the time, which broadly matched IMGT annotations. Because counts were too low, 15 to 20 rarely observed V segments, including chromosome 9 orphons, were left out of the earlier analysis of roughly 600 of the donors. Linkage disequilibrium might explain the correlated functional status among segregating V segments, but an unknown experimental factor could not be excluded. In a later analysis, some 17,000 TCR beta sequences were associated with specific HLA alleles at a false discovery rate of 0.05. Three of the identified cytomegalovirus-associated TCR beta chains were confirmed in vitro to be specific for cytomegalovirus antigens. While some public TCRs were present in many individuals, most TCR sequences turned up only very rarely across donors. Because HLA typing was unavailable for some donors at each locus, only the typed subset was used in association tests. CMV serostatus was the only immune exposure information available for the cohort. Sequencing depth was assumed to be roughly uniform across donors in the presence/absence analyses, though that assumption may not hold. It was suggested by the authors that the approach could potentially be generalized to other disease states and immunological phenotypes. A further reported finding was that TCR beta sequences accurately predicted the HLA-A and HLA-B alleles for most subjects in the first cohort. In this cohort, only TCR beta chains were sequenced, and detectable features were limited by the absence of alpha or paired-chain data. The 87-base-pair reads could not distinguish some IMGT-functional V segments, including TRBV6-2 and TRBV6-3, so those segments were excluded. A later analysis found that HLA-associated TCR beta chains were more clonally expanded and had lower generation probabilities than equally common non-associated chains.

Notes on this clone: Its antigen is unknown. The input lacks base qualities; no much larger clone sits a single base away.

Sequencing input: PBMCs. The chain was built from TRBV7-8 and TRBJ1-5; TRBD1 could be the D gene, as 6 bases match. The sequence was collected from a man between 40 and 49 years old in good health and CMV-seropositive. The DNA sequence reads TGTGCCAGCAGCTTAAGGGGGTCCAGGGAAGTTCAAGGGCAGCCCCAGCATTTT. This translates into CASSLRGSREVQGQPQHF.